Below, 14 T cell receptor beta chains from the same sample are listed, as sequenced in a study of shared clonotypes between healthy human individuals (dated by TCRdb to 2018 to 2020). Library preparation was by the immunoSEQ multiplex PCR assay. The immuneACCESS repertoire file appears here via TCRdb, limited to in-frame rearrangements. These files lack a portion of the clones; in checked studies, under half of the deficit traces to unresolved V genes, and the cause of the others is not known. Across this sample there are about 2 million clones, with approximately 95% seen only once. 0.1% to 0.15% of the sample is taken by the ten largest. The sample taken for sequencing was naive CD4+ T cells sorted from blood. According to the study, the label for this sample's cell subset or site signals: CD45RA+ positively selected. These receptors all stem from a young man in good health.

The V call is TRBV4-3, the J call TRBJ2-7, with 9 bases aligning to TRBD1. Germline V gene data show CDR1 as LGHNA and CDR2 as YSLEER. The J segment lost 6 bases and the V segment lost 3 bases, leaving 9 bases of the junction unmatched. The CDR3 runs 15 residues. The CDR3 spells CASSQQDRGSVEQYF. CDR3 coding DNA: TGCGCCAGCAGCCAGCAAGACAGGGGGAGTGTCGAGCAGTACTTC.

Points on this clone: The sample contains more than one DNA sequence encoding this CDR3. The rearrangement links TRBV28 to TRBJ2-7; possibly TRBD1 for D (5 bases). The CDR3 consists of 13 residues. Germline V lookup: CDR1 MDHEN, CDR2 SYDVKM. Between the trimmed V and J ends, which lost 2 bases and 3 bases, there was a span of 8 bases. This CDR3 reads CASSLGHRYEQYF. CDR3 DNA: TGTGCCAGCAGTTTAGGACACCGCTACGAGCAGTACTTC.

The V call is TRBV7-9, the J call TRBJ2-7, with TRBD2 identical over 11 bases. V trimming: 5 bases; J trimming: 3 bases; junction bases outside the gene matches: 6. This CDR3 is built from 15 residues. Germline V gives CDR1 SEHNR, CDR2 FQNEAQ (reference sequence). In DNA, the CDR3 is TGTGCCAGCAGCCACCTAGCGGGGGGCGACTACGAGCAGTACTTC. Translating gives CASSHLAGGDYEQYF.

This clone was seen just once. The chain employs TRBV4-1 and TRBJ1-2; D perhaps matches TRBD1 (6 bases). CDR1 and CDR2 (germline): MGHRA, YSYEKL. Trimming removed 2 bases at V and 1 base at J, with 8 bases between. The CDR3 totals 14 residues. The CDR3 DNA follows: TGCGCCAGCAGCCAAACGGACAGTAACTATGGCTACACCTTC. Protein product: CASSQTDSNYGYTF.

This sequence joins TRBV10-1 and TRBJ2-2; possible D gene TRBD2, 5 bases. V was cut by 2 bases and J by 4 bases, with 14 bases left in between. CDR1 and CDR2 (germline): WNHNN, SYGVQD (reference sequence). The CDR3 extends over 16 amino acids. The CDR3 spells CASSETGSRSTGELFF. CDR3 nucleotide sequence: TGCGCCAGCAGTGAGACTGGGAGTAGGAGCACCGGGGAGCTGTTTTTT.

The rearrangement uses TRBV30 and TRBJ1-3; D is uncertain. The CDR3 totals 14 residues. Germline loops: CDR1 GTSNPN, CDR2 SVGIG (reference sequence). The V and J ends lost 2 bases and 0 bases respectively, with 8 bases between them. The CDR3 reads CAWSSTFSGNTIYF. The CDR3 DNA reads as TGTGCCTGGAGTTCGACCTTCTCTGGAAACACCATATATTTT.

This clone appeared once. The gene calls are TRBV10-2 and TRBJ2-4; no firm D call. CDR3 size: 13 residues. Germline CDR1 WSHSY, CDR2 SAAADI. V was pared by 3 bases and J by 7 bases, with 10 bases between. CDR3 coding DNA: TGCGCCAGCAGTGAAAGTGGACGGAACATTCAGTACTTC. Protein sequence: CASSESGRNIQYF.

The gene calls are TRBV5-4 and TRBJ2-3; 8 nucleotides match TRBD1. Germline CDR1 reads SGHNT; CDR2 reads YYREEE (reference sequence). V lost 3 bases, J lost 6 bases, and 3 bases stayed unmatched. This CDR3 contains 13 residues. The CDR3 nucleotides read TGTGCCAGCAGCTACAGGGGGGTCGATACGCAGTATTTT. This sequence encodes CASSYRGVDTQYF.

This clone was seen only a few times. V gene TRBV9 combines with J gene TRBJ2-1, with D possibly TRBD1 on 5 matching bases. In germline, CDR1 is SGDLS, CDR2 YYNGEE. The CDR3 consists of 14 residues. The V gene lost 2 bases and the J gene lost 7 bases, with 13 bases spanning the gap. CDR3: CASSVQGPGNEQFF. The CDR3 region has the DNA TGTGCCAGCAGCGTCCAGGGTCCCGGAAATGAGCAGTTCTTC.

V is TRBV19 and J is TRBJ2-5; perhaps TRBD2 as D (6 bases). Trimming cost V 1 base and J 1 base, with 7 bases left between them. Germline assignment: CDR1 LNHDA and CDR2 SQIVND (reference sequence). The CDR3 loop spans 14 amino acids. The CDR3 DNA follows: TGTGCCAGTAGTATAGCGGAGGGCCAAGAGACCCAGTACTTC. Its protein product is CASSIAEGQETQYF.

The chain employs TRBV6-5 and TRBJ2-3; D is uncertain. Germline CDR1 MNHEY, CDR2 SVGAGI. The CDR3 extends over 15 amino acids. V shed 6 bases and J shed 3 bases, with 16 bases lying between them. The chain's CDR3 is CASRRDLLGTDTQYF. CDR3 DNA sequence: TGTGCCAGCAGACGAGACTTGCTTGGGACAGATACGCAGTATTTT.

The rearrangement joins TRBV20-1 to TRBJ1-1; possible D gene TRBD1, 6 bases. Germline V CDR1 and CDR2: DFQATT, SNEGSKA (reference sequence). The CDR3 totals 10 residues. The V end was cut by 6 bases, the J end by 6 bases, with 8 bases between. The CDR3 bases are TGCAGTGCCGACAGGTCTGAAGCTTTCTTT. Its translation: CSADRSEAFF.

The rearrangement joins TRBV27 to TRBJ2-1; 13 positions agree with TRBD2. Germline CDR1 MNHEY, CDR2 SMNVEV (reference sequence). This CDR3 region has 18 residues. J was trimmed by 8 bases and V by 2 bases; bases with no gene match: 12. This CDR3 reads CASSLPDPTSGRGDEQFF. CDR3 bases: TGTGCCAGCAGTTTACCCGACCCAACTAGCGGGAGGGGTGATGAGCAGTTCTTC.

V usage is TRBV30 and J usage is TRBJ2-7, with 9 nucleotides matching TRBD2. Losses at the gene ends were 8 bases for V and 0 bases for J; bases not matched to a gene: 11. The CDR3 consists of 15 residues. Germline V gives CDR1 GTSNPN, CDR2 SVGIG (reference sequence). CDR3 protein: CAGASGIKSSYEQYF. CDR3 DNA sequence: TGTGCCGGAGCTAGCGGGATCAAAAGCTCCTACGAGCAGTACTTC.